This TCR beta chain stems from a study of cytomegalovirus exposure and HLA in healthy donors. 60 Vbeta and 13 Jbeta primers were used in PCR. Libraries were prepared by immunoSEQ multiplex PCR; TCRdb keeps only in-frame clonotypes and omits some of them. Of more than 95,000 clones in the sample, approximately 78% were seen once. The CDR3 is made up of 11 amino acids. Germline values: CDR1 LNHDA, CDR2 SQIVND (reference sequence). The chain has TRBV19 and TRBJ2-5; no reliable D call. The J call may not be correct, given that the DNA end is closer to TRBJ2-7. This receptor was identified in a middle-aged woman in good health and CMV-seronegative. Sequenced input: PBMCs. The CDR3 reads CASATAYEQYF. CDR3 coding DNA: TGTGCCAGTGCTACCGCTTACGAGCAGTACTTC.